This T cell receptor (beta chain) was identified during a study of blood T cell repertoires in COVID-19. In the study overall: Material from acute and convalescent COVID-19 was sourced from the United States, Italy and Spain. PBMCs, B-cell-depleted T cells, or T cells provided the cDNA or gDNA that made up the material.

Authors' analysis steps: From reference gene primer amplification, estimates of nucleated cell counts were derived. Assay: immunoSEQ multiplex PCR; the TCRdb copy retains only in-frame clones and omits some. V and J calls plus clone size are reproduced from that table; the DNA served to infer D and trimming. The sample lists roughly 300,000 clones, around 87% seen once, with about 7.8% in the top ten. CDR3 length: 16 residues. Germline V gene data show CDR1 as SGHRS and CDR2 as YFSETQ. V trimming: 4 bases; J trimming: 8 bases; junction bases outside the gene matches: 15. The V and J genes are TRBV5-1 and TRBJ1-2, with TRBD1 identical over 9 bases. The receptor was isolated from a woman between 50 and 59 years old who had recovered from COVID-19. What was sequenced was peripheral blood. DNA of the CDR3: TGCGCCAGCAGCGAAGGGACAGGGACCCTCTATGGGGGCTACACCTTC. Encoded protein: CASSEGTGTLYGGYTF.